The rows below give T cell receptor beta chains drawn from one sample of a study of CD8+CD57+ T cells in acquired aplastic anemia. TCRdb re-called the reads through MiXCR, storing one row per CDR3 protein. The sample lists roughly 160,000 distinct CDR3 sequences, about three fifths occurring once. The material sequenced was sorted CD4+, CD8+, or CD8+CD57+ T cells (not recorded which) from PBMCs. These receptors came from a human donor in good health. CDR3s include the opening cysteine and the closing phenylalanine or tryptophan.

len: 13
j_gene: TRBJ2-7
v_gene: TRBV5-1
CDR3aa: CASSSHDRVEQYF

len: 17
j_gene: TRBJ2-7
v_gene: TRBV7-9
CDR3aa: CASSKGLAGGPYVEQYF

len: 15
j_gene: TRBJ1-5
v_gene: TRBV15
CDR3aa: CATSSWGQSNQPQHF

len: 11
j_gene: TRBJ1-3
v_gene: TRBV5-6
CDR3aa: CASVSGNTIYF

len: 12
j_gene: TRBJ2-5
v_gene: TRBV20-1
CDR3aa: CSAETSEETQYF

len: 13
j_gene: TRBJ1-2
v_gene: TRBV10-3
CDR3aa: CAISLDRPDGYTF

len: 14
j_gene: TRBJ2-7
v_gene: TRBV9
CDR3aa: CASSRRGDSYEQYF

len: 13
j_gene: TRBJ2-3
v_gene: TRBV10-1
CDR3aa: CASSDTSTDTQYF

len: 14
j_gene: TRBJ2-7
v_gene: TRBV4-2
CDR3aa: CASSRGQGDYEQYF

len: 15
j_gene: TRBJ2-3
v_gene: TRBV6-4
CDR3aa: CASSDDPSSTDTQYF

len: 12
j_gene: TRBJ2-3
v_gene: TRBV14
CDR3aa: CASSHLVNTQYF

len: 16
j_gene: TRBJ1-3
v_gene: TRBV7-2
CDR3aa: CASSLAGQGTGNTIYF

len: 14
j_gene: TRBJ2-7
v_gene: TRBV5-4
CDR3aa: CASSPPDKPHEQYF

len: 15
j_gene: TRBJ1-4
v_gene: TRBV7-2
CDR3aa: CASSEGVSLHEKLFF

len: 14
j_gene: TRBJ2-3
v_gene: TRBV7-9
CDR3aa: CASSVVASTDTQYF

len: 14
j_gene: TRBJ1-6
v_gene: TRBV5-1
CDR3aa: CASSFGGDDSPLHF

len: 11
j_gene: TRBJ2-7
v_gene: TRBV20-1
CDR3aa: CSAPSSPEQYF

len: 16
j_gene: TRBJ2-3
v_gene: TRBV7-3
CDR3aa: CASSLNGGRVTDTQYF

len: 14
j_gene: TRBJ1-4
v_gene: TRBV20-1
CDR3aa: CSARDILTLSSMIF

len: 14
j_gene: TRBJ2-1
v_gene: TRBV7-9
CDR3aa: CASSARTSGREQFF

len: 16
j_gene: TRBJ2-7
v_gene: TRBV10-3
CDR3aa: CAIKPETSGYSYEQYF

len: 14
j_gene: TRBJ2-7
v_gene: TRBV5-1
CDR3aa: CASSLAGTAYEQYF

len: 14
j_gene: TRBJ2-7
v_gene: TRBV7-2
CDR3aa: CASSFASGDYEQYF

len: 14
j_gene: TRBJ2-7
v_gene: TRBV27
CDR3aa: CASSLGGRYGEQYF

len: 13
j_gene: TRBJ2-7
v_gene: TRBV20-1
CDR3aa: CSARDQVTYEQYF

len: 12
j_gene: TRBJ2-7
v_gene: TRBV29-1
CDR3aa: CSAQGGGYEQYF

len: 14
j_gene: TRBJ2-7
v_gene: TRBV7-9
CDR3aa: CASSVASASYEQYF

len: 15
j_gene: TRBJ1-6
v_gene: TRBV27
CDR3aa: CASSLRPLGNSPLHF

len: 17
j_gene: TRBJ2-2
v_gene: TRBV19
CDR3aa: CASSMTSRRGNTGELFF

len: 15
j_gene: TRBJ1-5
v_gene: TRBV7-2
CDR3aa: CASSPGSTSRQPQHF

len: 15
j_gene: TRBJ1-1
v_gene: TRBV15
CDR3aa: CATSESRGMNTEAFF

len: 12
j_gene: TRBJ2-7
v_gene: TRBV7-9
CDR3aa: CASSRAIDEQYF

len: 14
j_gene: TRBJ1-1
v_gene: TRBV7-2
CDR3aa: CASSPVALDTEAFF

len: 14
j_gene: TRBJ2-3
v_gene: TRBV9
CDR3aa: CASSDGTGTDTQYF

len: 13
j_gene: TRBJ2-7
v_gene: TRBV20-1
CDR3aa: CSARPAGVGEQYF

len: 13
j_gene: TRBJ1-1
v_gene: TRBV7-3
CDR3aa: CASSMTQNTEAFF

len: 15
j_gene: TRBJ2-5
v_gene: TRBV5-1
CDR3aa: CASSLVSSGAETQYF

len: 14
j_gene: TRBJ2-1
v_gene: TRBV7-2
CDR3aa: CASSRELGDNEQFF

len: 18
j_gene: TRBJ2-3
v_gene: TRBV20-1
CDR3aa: CSARDLIGGSSGTDTQYF

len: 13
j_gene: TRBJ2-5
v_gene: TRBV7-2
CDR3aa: CASSLYGEQTQYF

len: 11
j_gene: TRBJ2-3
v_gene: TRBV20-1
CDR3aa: CSARDRRREYF

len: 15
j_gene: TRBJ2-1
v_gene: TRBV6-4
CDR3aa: CASSHDSGGRNEQFF